These 10 T cell receptor beta chains share one sample of origin, sequenced in a study of CXCR3-negative and CXCR3-positive naive CD8 T cells. Researchers prepared the TRB cDNA libraries using 5' RACE with UMI labels. From the 5' RACE reads, TCRdb lists one entry per CDR3 protein and no DNA. The sample has 130,000 or so distinct CDR3 sequences; the top ten hold 0.25% to 0.35%. Source material: naive CXCR3- CD8+ T cells from blood. Described subset: CD45RO-CCR7+CD27+CD95- naive CD8+ T cells lacking CXCR3 (TNR3-). The source of these receptors is a human donor in good health. Some clones in this sample may be carry-over from other donors' samples.

The chain couples TRBV28 to TRBJ2-1; TCRdb's D call, TRBD2, is unchecked because there is no DNA. Germline V lookup: CDR1 MDHEN, CDR2 SYDVKM. This CDR3 has 16 amino acids. CDR3 sequence: CASSLAPGLATNEQFF.

This chain uses TRBV7-3 with TRBJ2-5. CDR1 and CDR2 (germline): SGHTA, FQGTGA. The CDR3 length is 12 residues. The CDR3 reads CASSLIAETQYF.

The J gene is TRBJ1-4, the V gene TRBV20-1; TCRdb lists TRBD1, though no DNA is available to test this call. This CDR3 spans 13 amino acids. The germline V gene has CDR1 DFQATT and CDR2 SNEGSKA (reference sequence). CDR3 in amino acids: CSASAGDNEKLFF.

The rearrangement uses TRBV29-1 and TRBJ1-1; TCRdb gives TRBD1 as the D gene, but with no DNA this cannot be confirmed. Germline values: CDR1 SQVTM, CDR2 ANQGSEA. The CDR3 extends over 16 amino acids. The CDR3 is CSVGSAIQGAGTEAFF.

The CDR3 spells CASGSTRAYEQYF. The chain joins TRBV6-2 or TRBV6-3 to TRBJ2-7. The CDR3 consists of 13 residues. CDR1 is MNHEY and CDR2 is SVGEGT in the germline V gene.

CDR3 amino acids: CASSYWPNTGELFF. The chain employs TRBV6-2 or TRBV6-3 and TRBJ2-2. Germline V gene sequence: CDR1 MNHEY, CDR2 SVGEGT. This CDR3 is 14 amino acids long.

This CDR3 reads CASQGPYNEQFF. The genes are TRBV28 and TRBJ2-1; TCRdb's assignment of TRBD1 cannot be checked, as there is no DNA. Germline V gives CDR1 MDHEN, CDR2 SYDVKM. CDR3 length: 12 amino acids.

This CDR3 reads CASSPTHSVPGANVLTF. V is TRBV7-9 and J is TRBJ2-6. From germline, CDR1 is SEHNR and CDR2 FQNEAQ (reference sequence). The CDR3 contains 17 residues.

V is TRBV20-1 and J is TRBJ2-1; TCRdb returns TRBD1, unconfirmable since there is no DNA. The CDR3 loop spans 15 amino acids. Per the germline V gene, CDR1 is DFQATT and CDR2 is SNEGSKA (reference sequence). The CDR3 protein is CSARDEGTAYNEQFF.

This chain joins TRBV7-9 and TRBJ2-7; absent DNA, TCRdb's TRBD2 call cannot be checked. The germline gives CDR1 SEHNR, CDR2 FQNEAQ (reference sequence). This CDR3 contains 16 residues. The CDR3 here is CASSSSQPRLRYEQYF.